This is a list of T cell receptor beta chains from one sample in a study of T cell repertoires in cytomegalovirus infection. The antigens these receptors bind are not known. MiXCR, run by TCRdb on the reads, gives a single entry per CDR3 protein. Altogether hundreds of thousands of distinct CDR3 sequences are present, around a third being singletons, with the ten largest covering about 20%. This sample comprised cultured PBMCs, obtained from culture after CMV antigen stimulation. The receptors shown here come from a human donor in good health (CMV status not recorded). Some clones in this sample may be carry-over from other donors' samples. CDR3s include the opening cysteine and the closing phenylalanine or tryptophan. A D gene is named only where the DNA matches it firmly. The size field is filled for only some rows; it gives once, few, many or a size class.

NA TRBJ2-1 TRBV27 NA TGTGCCAGCAGTTTACTCTCGTCAGGGCCCGCAGGTAATGAGCAGTTCTTC CASSLLSSGPAGNEQFF
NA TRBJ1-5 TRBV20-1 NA TGCAGTGCTCGAGGAAGGTCAGGCAATCAGCCCCAGCATTTT CSARGRSGNQPQHF
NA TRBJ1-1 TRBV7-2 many TGTGCCAGCAGCCGTACAGGTGCGAACACTGAAGCTTTCTTT CASSRTGANTEAFF
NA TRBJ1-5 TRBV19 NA TGTGCCTCCAATGACCGAGCTAATCAGCCCCAGCATTTT CASNDRANQPQHF
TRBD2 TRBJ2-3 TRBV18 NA TGTGCCAGCTCACCAGAACTAGCGCCCACAGATACGCAGTATTTT CASSPELAPTDTQYF
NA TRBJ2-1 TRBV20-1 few TGCAGTGCTCCGGGACCCGGCATTGAGCAGTTCTTC CSAPGPGIEQFF
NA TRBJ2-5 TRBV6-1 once TGTGCCAGCAGTGGGTACAGGGCAGAGACCCAGTACTTC CASSGYRAETQYF
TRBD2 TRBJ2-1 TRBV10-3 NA TGTGCCATCAGGCTAGCGGGAGAAGATGAGCAGTTCTTC CAIRLAGEDEQFF
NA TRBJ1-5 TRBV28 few TGTGCCAGCAAACCAGTCGGGACCAATCAGCCCCAGCATTTT CASKPVGTNQPQHF
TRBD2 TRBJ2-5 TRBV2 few TGTGCCAGCAGTGAAGGACTCCTCGCGGGAGAAGAGACCCAGTACTTC CASSEGLLAGEETQYF
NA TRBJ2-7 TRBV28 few TGTGCCAGCAAACTCCTTGGAGAGGCGTACGAGCAGTACTTC CASKLLGEAYEQYF
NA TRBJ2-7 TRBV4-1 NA TGCGCCAGCAGCCAATTGCCGGGCCTTAACTACGAGCAGTACTTC CASSQLPGLNYEQYF
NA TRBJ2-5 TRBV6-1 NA TGTGCCAGCAGTGGATTAATAGAGACCCAGTACTTC CASSGLIETQYF
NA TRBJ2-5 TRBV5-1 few TGCGCCAGCAGCTTGGAGGCAGGGGTTGCAGAGACCCAGTACTTC CASSLEAGVAETQYF
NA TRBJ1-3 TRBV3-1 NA TGTGCCAGCACCTCGACCCGCTCTGGAAACACCATATATTTT CASTSTRSGNTIYF
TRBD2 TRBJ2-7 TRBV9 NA TGTGCCAGCAGCGTAGAGGGGTTGGCAAGCGGGAGGACCAACTCCTACGAGCAGTACTTC CASSVEGLASGRTNSYEQYF
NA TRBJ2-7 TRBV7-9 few TGTGCCAGCAGCATTGTTGGATACGAGCAGTACTTC CASSIVGYEQYF
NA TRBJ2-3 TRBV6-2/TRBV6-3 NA TGTGCCAGCACCAGAGGCGGGAGCACAGATACGCAGTATTTT CASTRGGSTDTQYF
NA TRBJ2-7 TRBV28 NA TGTGCCAGCAGTCAAACCGCAGGACCATCAGGGCAGTACTTC CASSQTAGPSGQYF